The 2 T cell receptor beta chains below all came from one sample that was sequenced in a study of beta chain features in type 1 diabetes. General study results and limits: Among patients with Type 1 diabetes, TCRB CDR3s were moderately but significantly shorter in every one of the four CD4+ subsets.

No antigens are known for them. Since all of the isolated RNA was reverse transcribed, expressed TCRB transcripts were what got sequenced. Generated by immunoSEQ multiplex PCR, the TCRdb table keeps only in-frame clones and is missing some. This table holds under 150,000 clones, 17% found once. The sample consisted of central memory CD4+ T cells from blood. Every receptor here comes from a man younger than 35 with type 1 diabetes.

In this sample, this clone turned up once. The chain employs TRBV19 and TRBJ1-5; 9 nucleotides align to TRBD1. Germline V gene lookup returns CDR1 LNHDA and CDR2 SQIVND (reference sequence). The CDR3 sequence is 15 residues long. V shed 7 bases, J shed 3 bases, and the junction held 7 bases outside the gene matches. The chain's CDR3 is CASIPGQGINQPQHF. In DNA, the CDR3 is TGTGCCAGTATCCCCGGACAGGGGATCAATCAGCCCCAGCATTTT.

The chain uses TRBV2 and TRBJ1-5, with D uncertain. The CDR3 loop spans 15 amino acids. Germline CDR1 is SNHLY and CDR2 is FYNNEI. The V end lost 3 bases, the J end lost 0 bases, and 9 bases lay between the germline ends. The CDR3 protein is CASSEGLYSNQPQHF. In DNA, the CDR3 is TGTGCCAGCAGTGAGGGTTTATATAGCAATCAGCCCCAGCATTTT.